The clone carrying this T cell receptor (beta chain) appeared a single time. Its antigen is unidentified. The CDR3 covers 15 residues. Losses at the gene ends were 5 bases for V and 1 base for J; bases not matched to a gene: 6. Germline lookup yields CDR1 SGHAT and CDR2 FQDESV (reference sequence). This specimen comes from a study of T cell responses to AZD1222 COVID-19 vaccine. Only in-frame clones appear in the TCRdb table, and some are missing; sequencing was by immunoSEQ multiplex PCR. The repertoire holds 65,000 to 90,000 clones, approximately 89% seen once, with approximately 9.3% in the top ten. General observations from the study: Reports indicate that nearly half of spike-specific TCRs are directed at unmutated variant regions. It should be noted that donors were predominantly white British and more often female, and clonal diversity was possibly underestimated.

The input for sequencing was peripheral blood, taken 28 days after the second AZD1222 dose. The TCR sequence derives from an adult who received the AZD1222 COVID-19 vaccine. V is TRBV11-1 and J is TRBJ1-2, with TRBD1 identical over 8 bases. The CDR3 nucleotides are TGTGCCAGCAGCCGCTCTACAGGGGGTAACTATGGCTACACCTTC. Translated, it gives CASSRSTGGNYGYTF.